The 12 T cell receptor beta chains presented below share a single source sample, sequenced in a study of lymphopenia after photon versus proton radiotherapy. Sequencing was performed with immunoSEQ multiplex PCR; in TCRdb, only in-frame clones are kept and a portion is missing. Of 65,000 to 90,000 clones listed, 85% to 95% were seen once; the top ten hold around 2%. This specimen was peripheral blood, taken from a patient treated with photon-based radiotherapy. The receptor source for this set is a woman in her thirties or forties with cholangiocarcinoma.

J is TRBJ1-1 and V is TRBV19, with a tentative D call TRBD1 (5 bases). Deletions cut 9 bases from V and 3 bases from J, with 14 bases between. The germline CDR1 and CDR2 sequences are LNHDA and SQIVND (reference sequence). The CDR3 loop spans 13 amino acids. The CDR3 nucleotides read TGTGCCAGCTCTAGGTCGGGGGACACTGAAGCTTTCTTT. It specifies CASSRSGDTEAFF.

The V call is TRBV11-1, the J call TRBJ2-1; the D is unclear. CDR3 length equals 15 residues. Germline assignment: CDR1 SGHAT and CDR2 FQDESV (reference sequence). V lost 4 bases and J lost 0, with 10 bases in between. The DNA of the CDR3 is TGTGCCAGCAGCTCGGCCCTCTCCTCCTACAATGAGCAGTTCTTC. Translating gives CASSSALSSYNEQFF.

The chain has TRBV5-1 and TRBJ1-4; 7 positions agree with TRBD1. The germline CDR1 and CDR2 sequences are SGHRS and YFSETQ. The V gene end was trimmed by 0 bases and the J gene end by 7 bases; junction bases not matched to a gene: 9. The CDR3 runs to 16 residues. The CDR3 reads CASSLGTGTEGEKLFF. The CDR3 region has the DNA TGCGCCAGCAGCTTGGGTACCGGGACAGAGGGTGAAAAACTGTTTTTT. The entire variable domain, with the rest obtained from reference TRBV5-1 and TRBJ1-4, is as follows: KAGVTQTPRYLIKTRGQQVTLSCSPISGHRSVSWYQQTPGQGLQFLFEYFSETQRNKGNFPGRFSGRQFSNSRSEMNVSTLELGDSALYLCASSLGTGTEGEKLFFGSGTQLSVL.

The CDR3 DNA reads TGTGCCAGCAGTGAAAGCGGGAGGGACACCGGGGAGCTGTTTTTT. Its protein is CASSESGRDTGELFF. This chain connects TRBV2 to TRBJ2-2, with 10 bases fitting TRBD2. The germline V gene encodes CDR1 SNHLY and CDR2 FYNNEI. This CDR3 has 15 residues. Trimming at V came to 2 bases and at J to 3 bases, leaving 0 bases not matched to a gene.

The CDR3 is CASSLVAPGNSGNTIYF. In DNA, the CDR3 is TGTGCCAGCAGCTTAGTCGCTCCAGGCAACTCTGGAAACACCATATATTTT. The J gene is TRBJ1-3, the V gene TRBV11-2; D remains unclear. CDR1 and CDR2 from the germline V gene are SGHAT and FQNNGV. V lost 1 base and J 0 bases, leaving 13 bases between the germline ends. The CDR3 sequence is 17 residues long.

The chain combines TRBV18 with TRBJ2-1; D gene unclear. The CDR3 loop spans 14 amino acids. Trimming shortened V by 3 bases and J by 10 bases, and 16 bases separated the two germline ends. Germline-derived CDR1 and CDR2 are KGHSH and LQKENI. CDR3 bases: TGTGCCAGCTCACCGGATGTGACATCTAGAGAGCAGTTCTTC. Translation: CASSPDVTSREQFF.

The V call is TRBV18, the J call TRBJ1-1, with D maybe TRBD1 (5 bases). The CDR3 has 13 residues. The V gene's germline CDR1 is KGHSH and CDR2 LQKENI. The V gene lost 7 bases and the J gene lost 6 bases, with 15 bases spanning the gap. The DNA of the CDR3 is TGTGCCAGCTACGAGCAGGGAAATCCTGAAGCTTTCTTT. As protein: CASYEQGNPEAFF.

The V and J genes are TRBV6-4 and TRBJ2-6; 7 nucleotides line up with TRBD1. V dropped 3 bases and J dropped 0; count of bases not matched to a gene: 8. The CDR3 loop spans 18 amino acids. The germline gives CDR1 MRHNA, CDR2 SNTAGT. Here the CDR3 reads CASSEGDSLVSGANVLTF. The CDR3 bases are TGTGCCAGCAGTGAGGGGGACAGCCTAGTCTCTGGGGCCAACGTCCTGACTTTC.

This clone was detected only once. The chain joins TRBV30 to TRBJ1-3; weak D call: TRBD1 (5 bases). Trimming left V 3 bases short and J 1 base short, with 10 bases between. Germline V CDR1 and CDR2: GTSNPN, SVGIG (reference sequence). The CDR3 runs 14 residues. CDR3 coding DNA: TGTGCCTGGAGCCGGGACCCTTCTGGAAACACCATATATTTT. It codes for CAWSRDPSGNTIYF. The full variable domain, rest sourced from reference TRBV30 and TRBJ1-3, is SQTIHQWPATLVQPVGSPLSLECTVEGTSNPNLYWYRQAAGRGLQLLFYSVGIGQISSEVPQNLSASRPQDRQFILSSKKLLLSDSGFYLCAWSRDPSGNTIYFGEGSWLTVV.

This sequence joins TRBV6-5 and TRBJ2-6; D gene uncertain. This CDR3 contains 13 residues. Germline V lookup: CDR1 MNHEY, CDR2 SVGAGI. The V end was cut by 6 bases, the J end by 3 bases, with 6 bases between. The CDR3 DNA follows: TGTGCCAGCAGAAAGGTTGGGGCCAACGTCCTGACTTTC. Amino acids: CASRKVGANVLTF.

The gene calls are TRBV7-2 and TRBJ2-7; TRBD2 matches 7 bases. Germline trimming cut 1 base from V and 2 bases from J; bases unmatched to any gene: 8. The CDR3 is made up of 16 amino acids. Germline CDR1 is SGHTA and CDR2 is FQGNSA. CDR3 bases: TGTGCCAGCAGCTTAGGGCTCCTAGCGGCGACCTACGAGCAGTACTTC. Its protein product is CASSLGLLAATYEQYF.

The chain carries TRBV5-1 and TRBJ2-7, with D perhaps given as TRBD1 or TRBD2 (5 bases each). Trimming pared 0 bases from V and 9 bases from J, leaving 19 bases between. The CDR3 contains 15 residues. Looked up from germline, CDR1 is SGHRS and CDR2 is YFSETQ. The CDR3 DNA reads TGCGCCAGCAGCTTGGATCCAAAAGGGGACGGTGCGCAGTACTTC. This codes for CASSLDPKGDGAQYF. Supplemented by reference TRBV5-1 and TRBJ2-7, the full variable domain reads KAGVTQTPRYLIKTRGQQVTLSCSPISGHRSVSWYQQTPGQGLQFLFEYFSETQRNKGNFPGRFSGRQFSNSRSEMNVSTLELGDSALYLCASSLDPKGDGAQYFGPGTRLTVT.